Listed below are T cell receptor beta chains from one sample, sequenced in a study of early T cells in non-severe SARS-CoV-2 infection. TCRdb reprocessed the 5' RACE reads via MiXCR and lists one record per CDR3 protein. Of some 80,000 distinct CDR3 sequences in the sample, approximately 12% were seen once. The sample comprised whole blood. The receptors were gathered from an adult who was a healthcare worker with PCR-confirmed SARS-CoV-2 infection or an uninfected control (not recorded which). The CDR3 runs from the conserved cysteine through the conserved F or W. Fields, in order: D gene, V gene, J gene, clone size, CDR3 DNA, CDR3 protein. A D gene is named only where the DNA matches it firmly. Expanded clones are given a class, and other clones once, few, many or no size at all.

>TRBD1|TRBV7-2|TRBJ2-7|NA
TGTGCCAGCAGCGTAGACAGGGGAGGTTACGAGCAGTACTTC
CASSVDRGGYEQYF
>TRBD2|TRBV2|TRBJ2-1|many
TGTGCCAGCAGTGAAGTGACTAGCGGGAATGAGCAGTTCTTC
CASSEVTSGNEQFF
>TRBD1|TRBV18|TRBJ2-7|many
TGTGCCAGCTCACTCGGGACAGCTATCCTCTACGAGCAGTACTTC
CASSLGTAILYEQYF
>NA|TRBV7-9|TRBJ2-3|few
TGTGCCAGCAGTTCTCAGGGCGGCGCAGATACGCAGTATTTT
CASSSQGGADTQYF
>NA|TRBV2|TRBJ2-5|many
TGTGCCAGCAGCGCAACGGGCACCCAGATAGAGACCCAGTACTTC
CASSATGTQIETQYF
>NA|TRBV7-3|TRBJ1-1|many
TGTGCCAGCAGCTTAATGGCCCTACAGGGAGGTGAAGCTTTCTTT
CASSLMALQGGEAFF
>NA|TRBV25-1|TRBJ2-3|few
TGTGCCAGCAGTGTCCCCCCCGGACATGTTACGCATACGCAGTATTTT
CASSVPPGHVTHTQYF
>NA|TRBV5-5|TRBJ2-2|NA
TGTGCCAGCAGCTTGATTGACTCCGGGGAGCTGTTTTTT
CASSLIDSGELFF
>NA|TRBV7-6|TRBJ2-7|many
TGTGCCAGCAGCTTAGAGGAGGGGACAACCTACGAGCAGTACTTC
CASSLEEGTTYEQYF
>NA|TRBV3-1|TRBJ2-2|few
TGTGCCAGCAGCCGACGGGGGAGTCAGAACACCGGGGAGCTGTTTTTT
CASSRRGSQNTGELFF
>NA|TRBV2|TRBJ1-1|NA
TGTGCCAAAAAACTGACCGGGACACCCGAAGCTTTCTTT
CAKKLTGTPEAFF
>NA|TRBV13|TRBJ2-4|NA
TGTGCCAGCAGCCCCCGCGGATTAGCCAAAAACATTCAGTACTTC
CASSPRGLAKNIQYF
>NA|TRBV5-1|TRBJ2-2|NA
TGCGCCAGCAGCTTGAACCAGCGGTCGTCCACCGGGGAGCTGTTTTTT
CASSLNQRSSTGELFF
>TRBD1|TRBV6-1|TRBJ2-1|NA
TGTGCCAGCAGTGAGCCGGGACAGGGGGCGAAGCAGTTCTTC
CASSEPGQGAKQFF
>NA|TRBV18|TRBJ2-3|many
TGTGCCAGCTCACCGGCTGGAGATACGCAGTATTTT
CASSPAGDTQYF
>NA|TRBV5-4|TRBJ2-2|many
TGTGCCGCCGGGGCTATGAGAACCGGGGAGCTGTTTTTT
CAAGAMRTGELFF
>NA|TRBV10-3|TRBJ1-1|NA
TGTGCCATCAGTGAGGACGCCCCCCCTTACACTGAAGCTTTCTTT
CAISEDAPPYTEAFF
>TRBD2|TRBV2|TRBJ2-3|few
TGTGCCAGCAGTGCGACTAGCGGGAGAGCAGATACGCAGTATTTT
CASSATSGRADTQYF
>NA|TRBV29-1|TRBJ1-5|NA
TGCAGCGTAAGGGTAGGCAATCAGCCCCAGCATTTT
CSVRVGNQPQHF
>TRBD2|TRBV28|TRBJ2-1|NA
TGTGCCAGCAGTTCTCTAGCGGGGGGCTCCTACAATGAGCAGTTCTTC
CASSSLAGGSYNEQFF
>NA|TRBV28|TRBJ2-3|few
TGTGCCAGCAGTTTAGGGGGTACAGCAGGCACAGATACGCAGTATTTT
CASSLGGTAGTDTQYF
>NA|TRBV7-9|TRBJ2-7|once
TGTGCCAGCAGCTTAGCGACGGAGCAGTACTTC
CASSLATEQYF
>NA|TRBV6-2/TRBV6-3|TRBJ2-7|few
TGTGCCAGCCCTGGGGACACCTTCTCCTACGAGCAGTACTTC
CASPGDTFSYEQYF
>TRBD2|TRBV6-4|TRBJ2-1|NA
TGTGCCAGCAGTCCACTAGCGGGTTACTACAATGAGCAGTTCTTC
CASSPLAGYYNEQFF
>NA|TRBV7-2|TRBJ1-5|many
TGTGCCAGCAGCTCAGGGGTGGATCAGCCCCAGCATTTT
CASSSGVDQPQHF
>TRBD2|TRBV28|TRBJ2-7|NA
TGTGCCAGCAGTTCGGTGGGCCTAGCGGGGAGTTTCTACGAGCAGTACTTC
CASSSVGLAGSFYEQYF
>TRBD2|TRBV7-8|TRBJ2-1|many
TGTGCCAGCAGCTGGAGCCAAGGGACTAGCGGTAGAAGGAGTGAGCAGTTCTTC
CASSWSQGTSGRRSEQFF
>NA|TRBV7-2|TRBJ1-1|few
TGTGCCAGCAGCGAGATGAACACTGAAGCTTTCTTT
CASSEMNTEAFF
>NA|TRBV28|TRBJ2-3|many
TGTGCCAGCAGTGTCGGGACCGATAGCACAGATACGCAGTATTTT
CASSVGTDSTDTQYF
>TRBD2|TRBV28|TRBJ2-7|few
TGTGCCAGCAGTTCGGGGGGAGGAGGGTCCTACGAGCAGTACTTC
CASSSGGGGSYEQYF
>NA|TRBV7-3|TRBJ2-1|many
TGTGCCAGCAGCTTACGGTGGGGGGATGAGCAGTTCTTC
CASSLRWGDEQFF
>NA|TRBV14|TRBJ2-1|few
TGTGCCAGCAGCCAACCACGGAACACCTACAATGAGCAGTTCTTC
CASSQPRNTYNEQFF